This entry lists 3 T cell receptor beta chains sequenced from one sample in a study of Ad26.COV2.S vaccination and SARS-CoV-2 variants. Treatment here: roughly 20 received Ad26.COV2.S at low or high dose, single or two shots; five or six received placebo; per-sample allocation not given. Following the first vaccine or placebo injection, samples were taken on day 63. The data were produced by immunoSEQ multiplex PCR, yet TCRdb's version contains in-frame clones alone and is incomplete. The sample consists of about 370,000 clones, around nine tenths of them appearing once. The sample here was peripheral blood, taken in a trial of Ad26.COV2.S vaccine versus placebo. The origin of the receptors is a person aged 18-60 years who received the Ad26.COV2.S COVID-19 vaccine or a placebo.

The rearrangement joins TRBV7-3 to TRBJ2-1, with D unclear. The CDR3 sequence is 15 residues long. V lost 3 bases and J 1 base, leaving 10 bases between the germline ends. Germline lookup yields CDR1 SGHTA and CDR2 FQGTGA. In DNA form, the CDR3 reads TGTGCCAGCAGCTTCACCCGGAAGTCCTACAATGAGCAGTTCTTC. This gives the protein CASSFTRKSYNEQFF. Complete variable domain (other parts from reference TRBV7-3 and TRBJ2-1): GAGVSQTPSNKVTEKGKYVELRCDPISGHTALYWYRQSLGQGPEFLIYFQGTGAADDSGLPNDRFFAVRPEGSVSTLKIQRTERGDSAVYLCASSFTRKSYNEQFFGPGTRLTVL.

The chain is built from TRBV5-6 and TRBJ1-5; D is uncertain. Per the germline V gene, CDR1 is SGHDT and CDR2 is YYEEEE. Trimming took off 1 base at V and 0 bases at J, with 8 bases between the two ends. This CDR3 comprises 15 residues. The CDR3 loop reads CASSLRRRSNQPQHF. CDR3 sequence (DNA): TGTGCCAGCAGCTTGAGAAGGCGTAGCAATCAGCCCCAGCATTTT.

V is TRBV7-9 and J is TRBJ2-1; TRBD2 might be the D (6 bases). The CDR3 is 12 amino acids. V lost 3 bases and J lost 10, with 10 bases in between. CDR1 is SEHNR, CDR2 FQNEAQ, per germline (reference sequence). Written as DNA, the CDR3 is TGTGCCAGCAGCTTCATAGCGGAGGAGCAGTTCTTC. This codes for CASSFIAEEQFF.